This is a list of T cell receptor beta chains from one sample in a study of beta chain features in type 1 diabetes. Sequencing was performed with immunoSEQ multiplex PCR; in TCRdb, only in-frame clones are kept and a portion is missing. The table shows about 900,000 clones, with about a sixth occurring only once. Sequences were obtained from naive CD4+ T cells from blood. Receptor source: a woman in her late teens or twenties in good health. Both conserved end residues are part of each CDR3. The order of the fields is J gene, V gene, D gene, clone size, CDR3 DNA, CDR3 protein. The D gene is left open where the match is weak. Not every row has a clone size; where given, it reads once, few, many or a size class.

>TRBJ1-1|TRBV18|NA|NA
TGTGCCAGCTCACCATCCCCCCGGACTGAAGCTTTCTTT
CASSPSPRTEAFF
>TRBJ2-1|TRBV4-2|TRBD2|few
TGTGCCAGCAGCCAAAGATTGCCCGCGGGAGGGGCCCGGAATGAGCAGTTCTTC
CASSQRLPAGGARNEQFF
>TRBJ1-2|TRBV5-5|NA|NA
TGTGCCAGCAGTCGATCAGAGAACTATGGCTACACCTTC
CASSRSENYGYTF
>TRBJ1-5|TRBV7-2|TRBD1|NA
TGTGCCAGCAGCTTAGATGGTAGGACAGGGGTAGGCCAGCCCCAGCATTTT
CASSLDGRTGVGQPQHF
>TRBJ2-7|TRBV28|NA|NA
TGTGCCAGCAGTGACCGGGACAACGACTACGAGCAGTACTTC
CASSDRDNDYEQYF
>TRBJ2-2|TRBV7-9|TRBD1|NA
TGTGCCAGCAGCTTAGCGAGTGGGACAGTGAACACCGGGGAGCTGTTTTTT
CASSLASGTVNTGELFF
>TRBJ2-5|TRBV5-1|NA|NA
TGCGCCAGCAGCACGGGACACGAGCAAGAGACCCAGTACTTC
CASSTGHEQETQYF
>TRBJ1-1|TRBV20-1|NA|NA
TGCAGTGCTAGAGTCGTCAGTGAAGCTTTCTTT
CSARVVSEAFF
>TRBJ2-5|TRBV7-2|TRBD2|NA
TGTGCCAGTCAAATTGGAGGATGGCGGGAGGGCCCGTCTTACTTC
CASQIGGWREGPSYF
>TRBJ2-7|TRBV11-2|NA|few
TGTGCCAGCAGCCCGCGGTTTCGGATCGCCTACGAGCAGTACTTC
CASSPRFRIAYEQYF
>TRBJ2-1|TRBV4-2|NA|few
TGTGCCAGCAGCCAAGAAGGGGGAGGGGCCTACAATGAGCAGTTCTTC
CASSQEGGGAYNEQFF
>TRBJ2-3|TRBV13|NA|NA
TGTGCCAGCAGCCCCAAACAGTCTAGCACAGATACGCAGTATTTT
CASSPKQSSTDTQYF
>TRBJ2-2|TRBV9|TRBD2|NA
TGTGCCAGCCGGACTAGCTCGAACACCGGGGAGCTGTTTTTT
CASRTSSNTGELFF
>TRBJ1-4|TRBV10-3|NA|NA
TGTGCCATCAGTGAGTCAGTGGGAACAGGGATCGTCGCAACTAATGAAAAACTGTTTTTT
CAISESVGTGIVATNEKLFF
>TRBJ1-1|TRBV4-3|NA|NA
TGCGCCAGCAGCCACAGGGATTTCTGGGGAAATAACACTGAAGCTTTCTTT
CASSHRDFWGNNTEAFF
>TRBJ1-1|TRBV2|TRBD1|NA
TGTGCCAGCAGTGTCGGACAGGGTACCACTGAAGCTTTCTTT
CASSVGQGTTEAFF
>TRBJ2-1|TRBV20-1|NA|few
TGCAGTGCACCGAATATAGATGAGCAGTTCTTC
CSAPNIDEQFF
>TRBJ2-7|TRBV29-1|NA|few
TGCAGCGTTTGGACGGAAACCTACGAGCAGTACTTC
CSVWTETYEQYF
>TRBJ2-7|TRBV2|NA|few
TGTGCCAGCAGTGTGGTCTACGAGCAGTACTTC
CASSVVYEQYF
>TRBJ2-2|TRBV9|NA|NA
TGTGCCAGCAGCGTTGGGCTATCGAACACCGGGGAGCTGTTTTTT
CASSVGLSNTGELFF
>TRBJ1-1|TRBV20-1|NA|few
TGCAGTGCTCGCCGGGACACTGAAGCTTTCTTT
CSARRDTEAFF
>TRBJ2-1|TRBV7-2|NA|NA
TGTGCCAGCAGCCGACAGGTCTTAAGGAATGAGCAGTTCTTC
CASSRQVLRNEQFF
>TRBJ2-6|TRBV7-8|NA|NA
TGTGCCAGCAGAATATTCTCTGGGGCCAACGTCCTGACTTTC
CASRIFSGANVLTF
>TRBJ2-7|TRBV19|NA|NA
TGTGCCAGCCCCCGGGACGGGCCCTACGAGCAGTACTTC
CASPRDGPYEQYF
>TRBJ2-2|TRBV2|NA|NA
TGTGCCAGCAGTGTGCAGGGGCTTGGTACCGGGGAGCTGTTTTTT
CASSVQGLGTGELFF